A selection of T cell receptor beta chains follows, all from one sample in a study of T cell repertoires in ileal Crohn's disease. TCRdb's table, derived via immunoSEQ multiplex PCR, lists solely in-frame clones and lacks some. This repertoire shows more than 60,000 clones, 70% to 90% found once; its top ten account for roughly 1.9%. Sequencing input: ileal tissue. The receptor set was obtained from an adult with Crohn's disease. Each CDR3 is given with its conserved first and last residue. The order of the fields is D gene, clone size, J gene, V gene, CDR3 DNA, CDR3 protein. The D gene is left open where the match is weak. Rows give clone size only sometimes, using once, few, many, or a class for an expanded clone.

>.|.|TRBJ1-1|TRBV7-6
TGTGCCAGCAGCTTGAGGGCTGGGCCTGACACTGAAGCTTTCTTT
CASSLRAGPDTEAFF
>.|.|TRBJ1-2|TRBV28
TGTGCCAGCAGCCAGGGAGGGGCTCAGGGCTATGGCTACACCTTC
CASSQGGAQGYGYTF
>.|.|TRBJ1-5|TRBV15
TGTGCCACCAGCAGAGGGCTTTTCGGAGGGGATAGCAATCAGCCCCAGCATTTT
CATSRGLFGGDSNQPQHF
>TRBD2|.|TRBJ2-7|TRBV7-9
TGTGCCAGCAGCGGGACTAGCGGGAACCCACCCCTAGCGTCCTACGAGCAGTACTTC
CASSGTSGNPPLASYEQYF
>TRBD1|.|TRBJ1-1|TRBV18
TGTGCCAGCTCGAGACAAGGGGGCGATTCTAACACTGAAGCTTTCTTT
CASSRQGGDSNTEAFF
>.|once|TRBJ2-3|TRBV18
TGTGCCAGCTCACCACCGGCTACAGATACGCAGTATTTT
CASSPPATDTQYF
>TRBD2|.|TRBJ2-2|TRBV5-1
TGCGCCAGCAGCTGGGGACTAGCGGGAGCAAACACCGGGGAGCTGTTTTTT
CASSWGLAGANTGELFF
>.|.|TRBJ2-2|TRBV27
TGTGCCAGTCACAGGGGAGGTGGCACCGGGGAGCTGTTTTTT
CASHRGGGTGELFF
>.|.|TRBJ1-1|TRBV27
TGTGCCAGCAGTGCAAAGGACAGTGGCACTGAAGCTTTCTTT
CASSAKDSGTEAFF
>.|.|TRBJ1-2|TRBV19
TGTGCCAGTAGCTATAACAGGGACCCGTTCTACTATGGCTACACCTTC
CASSYNRDPFYYGYTF
>TRBD1|few|TRBJ1-6|TRBV10-1
TGCGCCAGCAGCCGGACAGGGCCAAATTCACCCCTCCACTTT
CASSRTGPNSPLHF
>.|.|TRBJ1-1|TRBV7-8
TGTGCCAGCAGCTTTAATCCAGGGATGTTCACTGAAGCTTTCTTT
CASSFNPGMFTEAFF
>.|.|TRBJ1-4|TRBV4-1
TGCGCCAGCAGCCAAGATTTTGGGGTGGACAGTCGTGAAAAACTGTTTTTT
CASSQDFGVDSREKLFF
>.|.|TRBJ2-2|TRBV7-6
TGTGCCAGCAGCTTAGGAGAAGGGGCCGTCACCGGGGAGCTGTTTTTT
CASSLGEGAVTGELFF
>.|.|TRBJ1-2|TRBV20-1
TGCAGTGCTAGAGGCGCTGGCTACACCTTC
CSARGAGYTF
>.|.|TRBJ1-4|TRBV2
TGTGCCAGCAGTGAAAAGGGAGCCCGAAATGAAAAACTGTTTTTT
CASSEKGARNEKLFF
>.|.|TRBJ2-1|TRBV10-1
TGCGCCAGCTCGGCGGGGATGACCTACAATGAGCAGTTCTTC
CASSAGMTYNEQFF
>TRBD1|.|TRBJ1-6|TRBV28
TGTGCCAGCAGGACAACGACAGGGGCTTTTTCACCCCTCCACTTT
CASRTTTGAFSPLHF
>.|once|TRBJ1-4|TRBV2
TGTGCCAGCGGAGCAGGGGATCCAAAACTGTTTTTT
CASGAGDPKLFF
>TRBD2|.|TRBJ2-1|TRBV14
TGTGCCAGCAGCCGCCTTAGGCTAGCGGGTCGCCGGGGTGTAAAAAATGAGCAGTTCTTC
CASSRLRLAGRRGVKNEQFF
>.|.|TRBJ2-7|TRBV25-1
TGTGCCAGCAGTGCAAGCCACGAGCAGTACTTC
CASSASHEQYF
>.|.|TRBJ2-5|TRBV11-2
TGTGCCAGCAGCTCGAGTCGAGAGACCCAGTACTTC
CASSSSRETQYF
>.|.|TRBJ2-1|TRBV29-1
TGCAGCGCCCTCCGCAGGGCCCATGAGCAGTTCTTC
CSALRRAHEQFF
>.|.|TRBJ2-1|TRBV5-1
TGCGCCAGCAGCTTTTGGGGCGGCAGCTCCTACAATGAGCAGTTCTTC
CASSFWGGSSYNEQFF
>TRBD1|.|TRBJ1-1|TRBV6-1
TGTGCCAGCGGGACAGTAACGAAAGCTTTCTTT
CASGTVTKAFF
>.|.|TRBJ2-5|TRBV5-1
TGCGCCAGCAGCTTGGACGAGGAGACCCAGTACTTC
CASSLDEETQYF
>TRBD2|few|TRBJ2-3|TRBV4-3
TGCGCCAGCAGCCAAGAAGCCAGCGGGAGGGCGGTAGATACGCAGTATTTT
CASSQEASGRAVDTQYF
>.|.|TRBJ1-6|TRBV27
TGTGCCAGCAGTTTTAGCTTTCAGTCACCCCTCCACTTT
CASSFSFQSPLHF
>TRBD1|.|TRBJ1-2|TRBV18
TGTGCCAGCTTCCGAAACGGACAGGACTATGGCTACACCTTC
CASFRNGQDYGYTF
>.|.|TRBJ2-1|TRBV6-5
TGTGCCAGCAGTTACAGGGGGGGCAATGAGCAGTTCTTC
CASSYRGGNEQFF
>.|.|TRBJ1-2|TRBV7-2
TGTGCCAGCAGCCCCAGAACTAGCTATGGCTACACCTTC
CASSPRTSYGYTF
>.|.|TRBJ1-3|TRBV10-3
TGTGCCATCAGCCAGGGATCTGGAAACACCATATATTTT
CAISQGSGNTIYF
>.|.|TRBJ1-1|TRBV25-1
TGTGCCACCAATGGCCCCTCTGAAGCTTTCTTT
CATNGPSEAFF
>.|once|TRBJ2-7|TRBV30
TGTGCCTGGTGTTTGTCAGACTCCTACGAGCAGTACTTC
CAWCLSDSYEQYF
>.|.|TRBJ1-6|TRBV6-1
TGTGCCAGCAGGGCATCGTTAGAGGCAATTGCACCCCTCCACTTT
CASRASLEAIAPLHF
>TRBD1|once|TRBJ1-1|TRBV6-5
TGTGCCACCATGTCTAGGACAGGGCGGAACACTGAAGCTTTCTTT
CATMSRTGRNTEAFF
>TRBD1|.|TRBJ1-2|TRBV5-1
TGCGCCAGCAGCTTGGATGCCAGGGGGCTTGGCTACACCTTC
CASSLDARGLGYTF
>.|.|TRBJ1-3|TRBV7-3
TGTGCCAGCAGCTTAAATACGGGTTCTGGAAACACCATATATTTT
CASSLNTGSGNTIYF
>.|few|TRBJ1-1|TRBV14
TGTGCCAGCAGCCCATTCTTCAGTGAAGCTTTCTTT
CASSPFFSEAFF
>.|.|TRBJ1-5|TRBV19
TGTGCCAGTAAAGGACAGAATAAAAATCAGCCCCAGCATTTT
CASKGQNKNQPQHF
>.|few|TRBJ1-2|TRBV13
TGTGCCAGCAGCTCAAAGAGGACATCAACTTCTGACTACACCTTC
CASSSKRTSTSDYTF
>TRBD2|.|TRBJ2-1|TRBV4-1
TGCGCCAGCAGCCAAGTGTTAGAGCGGGGGACCTACAATGAGCAGTTCTTC
CASSQVLERGTYNEQFF
>.|.|TRBJ1-6|TRBV25-1
TGTGCCAGCAGTGAAACAGGGTCTTCACCCCTCCACTTT
CASSETGSSPLHF
>.|.|TRBJ1-6|TRBV28
TGTGCCAGCAGTTTAGTTTCAAATTCACCCCTCCACTTT
CASSLVSNSPLHF
>TRBD1|.|TRBJ1-2|TRBV5-4
TGTGCCAGCAGCCTACCACAGGGGGGCTTGAGAGGCTACACCTTC
CASSLPQGGLRGYTF
>.|.|TRBJ1-2|TRBV5-4
TGTGCCAGCAGTAATACACAGAATCACTATGGCTACACCTTC
CASSNTQNHYGYTF
>TRBD1|.|TRBJ1-3|TRBV30
TGTGCCTGGAGTCTGGCCGGGACAGGGAAGGGAAACACCATATATTTT
CAWSLAGTGKGNTIYF
>TRBD1|.|TRBJ1-4|TRBV28
TGTGCCAGCAGTCCGCCTACCGGGACAGGGAGTGAAAAACTGTTTTTT
CASSPPTGTGSEKLFF
>.|.|TRBJ1-4|TRBV5-4
TGTGCCAGCAGCGGGGGGACCCGAGGAATTGAAAAACTGTTTTTT
CASSGGTRGIEKLFF
>TRBD2|.|TRBJ2-1|TRBV7-6
TGTGCCAGCAGCTTAGCCCCCGGGACTAATTCTTGGCTTGGTGAGCAGTTCTTC
CASSLAPGTNSWLGEQFF
>TRBD2|.|TRBJ2-3|TRBV27
TGTGCCAGCAGTAATCTAGCGGGAGTTCAATATTTT
CASSNLAGVQYF
>TRBD1|.|TRBJ1-2|TRBV7-9
TGTGCCAGCAGCCTAGGGCCTCAAGGACAGGAGACCTATGGCTACACCTTC
CASSLGPQGQETYGYTF
>.|.|TRBJ2-7|TRBV30
TGTGCCTGGGACAGGAGCTCCTACGAGCAGTACTTC
CAWDRSSYEQYF
>.|once|TRBJ1-6|TRBV27
TGTGCCAGCCGGAGGGTATCCTTGAATTCACCCCTCCACTTT
CASRRVSLNSPLHF
>.|.|TRBJ1-2|TRBV5-4
TGTGCCAGCAGCTTAAGGGGTAGTAGCTATGGCTACACCTTC
CASSLRGSSYGYTF
>.|once|TRBJ2-7|TRBV11-2
TGTGCCAGCAGCTTAAGAGCACCCTACGAGCAGTACTTC
CASSLRAPYEQYF
>.|once|TRBJ1-4|TRBV28
TGTGCCAGCAGACAAGACAGTCTCAAACTGTTTTTT
CASRQDSLKLFF
>.|.|TRBJ2-5|TRBV9
TGTGCCAGCAGCGTAGGTACAAACCAAGAGACCCAGTACTTC
CASSVGTNQETQYF
>.|.|TRBJ1-3|TRBV7-2
TGTGCCAGCAGCTACCCAGGGGCTGGAAACACCATATATTTT
CASSYPGAGNTIYF
>TRBD1|once|TRBJ1-2|TRBV6-5
TGTGCCAGCGGGACAGGGTTTGAGGGCTACACCTTC
CASGTGFEGYTF